Listed here is a single T cell receptor (beta chain). What it recognizes is unknown. V was pared by 0 bases and J by 6 bases, with 4 bases between. The CDR3 totals 11 residues. Germline V gene data show CDR1 as GTSNPN and CDR2 as SVGIG (reference sequence). This specimen belongs to a study of cytomegalovirus exposure and HLA in healthy donors. Across the whole study: For the approximately 420 genotyped donors, 75% to 90% fell within the Caucasian-associated ancestry cluster. Overall study findings and caveats: It was around 160 TCR beta chains that were listed as cytomegalovirus-associated.

This PCR relied on a set of 60 Vbeta primers and 13 Jbeta primers. The protocol was immunoSEQ multiplex PCR, while the TCRdb copy is restricted to in-frame clones and leaves out a portion. Counted here are around 220,000 clones, 60% to 80% occurring once; the ten biggest clones make up 1.8%. The sequenced sample consisted of PBMCs. The chain combines TRBV30 with TRBJ2-3; no clear D gene. This clonotype originated in a woman in her twenties or thirties in good health and CMV-seronegative. The chain's CDR3 is CAWSVEDTQYF. CDR3 coding DNA: TGTGCCTGGAGTGTGGAGGATACGCAGTATTTT.